This T cell receptor beta chain comes out of a study of blood T cell dynamics during melanoma immunotherapy. Across the study: First-line therapy was either pembrolizumab or nivolumab with ipilimumab for metastatic melanoma.

Stated time point: pre-treatment baseline. From germline, CDR1 is SSHAT and CDR2 FNYEAQ (reference sequence). Losses at the gene ends were 0 bases for V and 3 bases for J; bases not matched to a gene: 9. CDR3 length: 19 residues. The assay was immunoSEQ multiplex PCR, and TCRdb's table has in-frame clones only and misses some. The table lists approximately 17,000 clones, roughly 92% of them singletons. The specimen was blood, collected from a patient treated with checkpoint blockade. This receptor was obtained from a human donor with melanoma. The chain couples TRBV7-7 to TRBJ2-2, with 11 bases fitting TRBD2. The CDR3 sequence is CASSLALAGALDDTGELFF. The CDR3 coding sequence is TGTGCCAGCAGCTTAGCACTAGCGGGGGCCCTCGACGACACCGGGGAGCTGTTTTTT.